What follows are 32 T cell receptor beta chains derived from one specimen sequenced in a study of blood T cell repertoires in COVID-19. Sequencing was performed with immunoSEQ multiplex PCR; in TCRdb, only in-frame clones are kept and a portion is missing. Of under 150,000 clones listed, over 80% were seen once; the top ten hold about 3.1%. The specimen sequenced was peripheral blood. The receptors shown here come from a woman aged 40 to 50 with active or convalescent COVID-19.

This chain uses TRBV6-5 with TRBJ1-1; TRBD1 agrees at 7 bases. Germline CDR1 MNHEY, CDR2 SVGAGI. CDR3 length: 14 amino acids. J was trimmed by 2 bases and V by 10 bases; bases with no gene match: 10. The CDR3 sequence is CAIQRGRGNTEAFF. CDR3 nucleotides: TGTGCCATCCAAAGGGGGCGCGGAAACACTGAAGCTTTCTTT.

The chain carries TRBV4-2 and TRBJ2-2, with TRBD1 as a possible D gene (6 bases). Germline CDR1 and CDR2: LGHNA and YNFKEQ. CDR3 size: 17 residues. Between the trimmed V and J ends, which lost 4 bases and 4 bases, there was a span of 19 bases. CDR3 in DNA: TGTGCCAGCAGCCCCCTATCCAGACAGGACCTCACCGGGGAGCTGTTTTTT. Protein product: CASSPLSRQDLTGELFF.

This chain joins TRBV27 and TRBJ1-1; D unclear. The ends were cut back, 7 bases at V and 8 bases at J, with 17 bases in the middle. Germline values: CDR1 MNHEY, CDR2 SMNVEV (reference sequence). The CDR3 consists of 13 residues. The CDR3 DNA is TGTGCCAGCATCGTTAAGCGGTCACGCGAAGCTTTCTTT. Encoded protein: CASIVKRSREAFF.

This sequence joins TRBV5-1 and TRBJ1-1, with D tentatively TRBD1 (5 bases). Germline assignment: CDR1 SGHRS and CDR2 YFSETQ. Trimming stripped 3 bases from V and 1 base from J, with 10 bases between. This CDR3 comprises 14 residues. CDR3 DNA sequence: TGCGCCAGCAGCTCGGGACTGCGGAACACTGAAGCTTTCTTT. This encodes CASSSGLRNTEAFF.

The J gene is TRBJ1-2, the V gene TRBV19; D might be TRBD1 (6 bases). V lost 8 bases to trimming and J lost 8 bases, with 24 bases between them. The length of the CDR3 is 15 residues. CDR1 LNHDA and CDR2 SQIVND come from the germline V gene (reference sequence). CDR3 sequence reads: CASSMGALQSRGYTF. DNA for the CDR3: TGTGCCAGTTCTATGGGGGCCCTCCAAAGTAGGGGCTACACCTTC.

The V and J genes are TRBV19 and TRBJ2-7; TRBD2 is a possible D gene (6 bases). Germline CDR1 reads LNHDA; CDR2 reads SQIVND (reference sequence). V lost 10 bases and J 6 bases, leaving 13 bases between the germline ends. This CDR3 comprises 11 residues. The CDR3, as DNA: TGTGCCACCGGGAGCCTCGGCGAGCAGTACTTC. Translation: CATGSLGEQYF. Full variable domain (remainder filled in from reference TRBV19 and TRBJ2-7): DGGITQSPKYLFRKEGQNVTLSCEQNLNHDAMYWYRQDPGQGLRLIYYSQIVNDFQKGDIAEGYSVSREKKESFPLTVTSAQKNPTAFYLCATGSLGEQYFGPGTRLTVT.

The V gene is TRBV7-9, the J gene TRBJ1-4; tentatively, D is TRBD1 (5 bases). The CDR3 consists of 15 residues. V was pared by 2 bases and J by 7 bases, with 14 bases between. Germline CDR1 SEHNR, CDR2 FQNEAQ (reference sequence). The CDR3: CASSLQRGSSEKLFF. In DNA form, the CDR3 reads TGTGCCAGCAGCTTACAACGGGGGTCCTCTGAAAAACTGTTTTTT.

The CDR3 here is CASSPTRGQPYGYTF. The DNA of the CDR3 is TGTGCCAGCTCACCAACCAGAGGGCAGCCCTATGGCTACACCTTC. V and J are TRBV18 and TRBJ1-2; D remains unclear. V lost 2 bases to trimming and J lost 4 bases, with 14 bases between them. This CDR3 has 15 residues. Germline assignment: CDR1 KGHSH and CDR2 LQKENI.

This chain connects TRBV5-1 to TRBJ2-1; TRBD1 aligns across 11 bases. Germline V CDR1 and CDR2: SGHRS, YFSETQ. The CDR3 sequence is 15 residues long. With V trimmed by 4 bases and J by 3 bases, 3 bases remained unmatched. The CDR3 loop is CASSKGQGDYNEQFF. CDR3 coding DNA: TGCGCCAGCAGCAAGGGACAGGGGGACTACAATGAGCAGTTCTTC.

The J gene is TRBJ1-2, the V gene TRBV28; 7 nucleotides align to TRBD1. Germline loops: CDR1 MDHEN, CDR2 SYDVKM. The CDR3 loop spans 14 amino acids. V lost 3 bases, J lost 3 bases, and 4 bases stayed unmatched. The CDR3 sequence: CASSFADRDYGYTF. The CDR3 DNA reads TGTGCCAGCAGTTTCGCCGACAGGGACTATGGCTACACCTTC.

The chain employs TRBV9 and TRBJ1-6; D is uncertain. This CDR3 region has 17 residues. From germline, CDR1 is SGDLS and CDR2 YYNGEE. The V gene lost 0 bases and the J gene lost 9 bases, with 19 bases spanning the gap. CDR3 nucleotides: TGTGCCAGCAGCGTAGACTCGGAGGTGATTGGCGGTTCACCCCTCCACTTT. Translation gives CASSVDSEVIGGSPLHF.

DNA for the CDR3: TGTGCCAGCAGTTTACCGGTCTCAGGGGAGACCCAGTACTTC. It specifies CASSLPVSGETQYF. The chain is built from TRBV28 and TRBJ2-5, with D perhaps TRBD1 (5 bases). Germline V lookup: CDR1 MDHEN, CDR2 SYDVKM. The CDR3 contains 14 residues. The germline V and J ends were trimmed by 2 bases and 5 bases, with 12 bases remaining between them.

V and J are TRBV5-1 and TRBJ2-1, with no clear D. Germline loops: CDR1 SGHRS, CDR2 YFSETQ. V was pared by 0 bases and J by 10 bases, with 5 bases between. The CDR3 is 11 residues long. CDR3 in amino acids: CASSLVEEQFF. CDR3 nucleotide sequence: TGCGCCAGCAGCTTGGTAGAAGAGCAGTTCTTC.

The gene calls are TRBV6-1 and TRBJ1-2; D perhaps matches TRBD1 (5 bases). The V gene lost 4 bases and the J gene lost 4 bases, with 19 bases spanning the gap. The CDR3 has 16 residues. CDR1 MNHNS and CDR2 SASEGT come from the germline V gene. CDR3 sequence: CASSVLWSREGYGYTF. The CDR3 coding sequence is TGTGCCAGCAGTGTATTGTGGTCCAGGGAGGGCTATGGCTACACCTTC.

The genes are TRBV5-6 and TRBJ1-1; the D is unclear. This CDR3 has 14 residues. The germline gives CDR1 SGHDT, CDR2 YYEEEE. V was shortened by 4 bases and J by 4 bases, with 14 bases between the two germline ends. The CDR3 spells CASSPITTGTEAFF. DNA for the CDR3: TGTGCCAGCAGCCCTATCACGACTGGCACTGAAGCTTTCTTT.

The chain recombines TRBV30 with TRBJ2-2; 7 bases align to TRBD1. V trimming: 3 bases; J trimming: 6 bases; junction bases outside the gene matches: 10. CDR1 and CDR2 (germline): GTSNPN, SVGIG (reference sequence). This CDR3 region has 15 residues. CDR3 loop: CAWSYYPQGAGELFF. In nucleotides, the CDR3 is TGTGCCTGGAGCTACTATCCCCAGGGGGCCGGGGAGCTGTTTTTT.

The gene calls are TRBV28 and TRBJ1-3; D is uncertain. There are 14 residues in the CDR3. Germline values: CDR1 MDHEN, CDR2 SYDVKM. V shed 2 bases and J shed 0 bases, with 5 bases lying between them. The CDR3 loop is CASSLIHSGNTIYF. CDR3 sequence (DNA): TGTGCCAGCAGTTTAATCCACTCTGGAAACACCATATATTTT.

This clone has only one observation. CDR3 protein: CASTPRGGVSYEQYF. DNA for the CDR3: TGTGCCAGCACCCCTCGCGGGGGAGTTTCCTACGAGCAGTACTTC. The chain has TRBV28 and TRBJ2-7; 7 bases are a match to TRBD2. Germline values: CDR1 MDHEN, CDR2 SYDVKM. The CDR3 sequence is 15 residues long. V shed 7 bases, J shed 1 base, and the junction held 10 bases outside the gene matches. The full variable domain, rest sourced from reference TRBV28 and TRBJ2-7, is DVKVTQSSRYLVKRTGEKVFLECVQDMDHENMFWYRQDPGLGLRLIYFSYDVKMKEKGDIPEGYSVSREKKERFSLILESASTNQTSMYLCASTPRGGVSYEQYFGPGTRLTVT.

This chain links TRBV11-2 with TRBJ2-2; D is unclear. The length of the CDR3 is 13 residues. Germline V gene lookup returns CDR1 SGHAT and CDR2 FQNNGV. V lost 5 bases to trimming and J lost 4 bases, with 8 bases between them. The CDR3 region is CASSPIVTGELFF. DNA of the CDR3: TGTGCCAGCAGCCCTATCGTCACCGGGGAGCTGTTTTTT.

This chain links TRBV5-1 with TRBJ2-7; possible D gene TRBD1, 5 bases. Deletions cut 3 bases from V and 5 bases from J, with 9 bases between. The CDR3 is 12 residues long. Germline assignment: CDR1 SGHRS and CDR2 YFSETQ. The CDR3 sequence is CASSSAGNEQYF. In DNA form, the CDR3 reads TGCGCCAGCAGCTCTGCAGGGAACGAGCAGTACTTC.

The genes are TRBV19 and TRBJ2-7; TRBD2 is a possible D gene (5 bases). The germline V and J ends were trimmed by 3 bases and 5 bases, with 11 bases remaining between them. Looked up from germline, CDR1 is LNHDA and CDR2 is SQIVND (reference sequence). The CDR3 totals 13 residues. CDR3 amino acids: CASSMGAVDEQYF. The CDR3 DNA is TGTGCCAGTAGTATGGGAGCAGTCGACGAGCAGTACTTC.

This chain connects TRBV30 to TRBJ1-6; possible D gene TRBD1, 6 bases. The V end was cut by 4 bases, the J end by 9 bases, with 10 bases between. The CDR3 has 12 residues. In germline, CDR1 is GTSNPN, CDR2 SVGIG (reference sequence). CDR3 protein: CAWNTGRSPLHF. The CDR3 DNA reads TGTGCCTGGAACACAGGGCGTTCACCCCTCCACTTT.

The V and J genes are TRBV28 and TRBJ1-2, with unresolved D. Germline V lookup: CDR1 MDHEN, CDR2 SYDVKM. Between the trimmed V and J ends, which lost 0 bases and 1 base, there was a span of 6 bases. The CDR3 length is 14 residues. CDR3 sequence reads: CASSLWQINYGYTF. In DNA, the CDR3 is TGTGCCAGCAGTTTATGGCAGATTAACTATGGCTACACCTTC.

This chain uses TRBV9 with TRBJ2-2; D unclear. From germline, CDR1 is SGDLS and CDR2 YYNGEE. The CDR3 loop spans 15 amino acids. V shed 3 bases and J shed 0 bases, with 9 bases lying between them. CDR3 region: CASSASGPNTGELFF. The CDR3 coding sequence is TGTGCCAGCAGCGCCTCAGGCCCGAACACCGGGGAGCTGTTTTTT.

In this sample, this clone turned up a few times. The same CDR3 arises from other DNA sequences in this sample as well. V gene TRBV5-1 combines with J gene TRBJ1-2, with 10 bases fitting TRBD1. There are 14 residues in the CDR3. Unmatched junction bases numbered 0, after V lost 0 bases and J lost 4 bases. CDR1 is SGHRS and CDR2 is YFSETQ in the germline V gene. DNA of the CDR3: TGCGCCAGCAGCTTGGGGGACAGGGGCTATGGCTACACCTTC. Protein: CASSLGDRGYGYTF.

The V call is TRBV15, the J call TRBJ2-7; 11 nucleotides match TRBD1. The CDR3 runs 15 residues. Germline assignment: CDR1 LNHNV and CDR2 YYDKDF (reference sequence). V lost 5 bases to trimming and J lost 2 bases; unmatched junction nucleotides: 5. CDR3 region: CATSPRTGGPYEQYF. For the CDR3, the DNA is TGTGCCACCAGCCCAAGGACAGGGGGCCCCTACGAGCAGTACTTC.

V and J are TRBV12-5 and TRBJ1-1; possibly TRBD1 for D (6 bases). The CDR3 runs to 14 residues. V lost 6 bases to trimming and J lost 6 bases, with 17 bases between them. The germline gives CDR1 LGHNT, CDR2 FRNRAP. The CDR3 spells CASGRDGTLSEAFF. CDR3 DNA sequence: TGTGCTAGTGGCCGGGATGGGACACTCTCTGAAGCTTTCTTT.

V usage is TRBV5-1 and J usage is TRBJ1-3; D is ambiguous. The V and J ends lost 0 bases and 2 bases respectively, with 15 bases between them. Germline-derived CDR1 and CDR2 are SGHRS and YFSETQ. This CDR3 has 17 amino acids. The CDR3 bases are TGCGCCAGCAGCTTGGATCCCCCCTGGCTAGCTGGAAACACCATATATTTT. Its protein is CASSLDPPWLAGNTIYF.

As DNA, the CDR3 is TGTGCCAGCAGCCTAAACCCGACAGGGACCCTGGGCTACACCTTC. Its protein product is CASSLNPTGTLGYTF. The chain has TRBV2 and TRBJ1-2; TRBD1 matches at 7 bases. This CDR3 has 15 residues. Germline V gene lookup returns CDR1 SNHLY and CDR2 FYNNEI. V gave up 6 bases and J gave up 8 bases; unmatched junction bases: 15.

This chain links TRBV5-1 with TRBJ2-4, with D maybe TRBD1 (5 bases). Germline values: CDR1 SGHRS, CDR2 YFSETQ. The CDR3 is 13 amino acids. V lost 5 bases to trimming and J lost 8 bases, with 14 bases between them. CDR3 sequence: CASRGQGMDIQYF. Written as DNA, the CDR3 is TGCGCCAGCAGAGGGCAGGGTATGGACATTCAGTACTTC.

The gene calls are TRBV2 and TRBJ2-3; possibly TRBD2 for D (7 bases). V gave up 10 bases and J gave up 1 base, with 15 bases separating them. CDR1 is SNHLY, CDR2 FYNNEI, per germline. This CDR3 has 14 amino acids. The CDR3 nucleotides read TGTGCCACCCGAGGGGGGAGGGGCACAGATACGCAGTATTTT. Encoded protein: CATRGGRGTDTQYF.

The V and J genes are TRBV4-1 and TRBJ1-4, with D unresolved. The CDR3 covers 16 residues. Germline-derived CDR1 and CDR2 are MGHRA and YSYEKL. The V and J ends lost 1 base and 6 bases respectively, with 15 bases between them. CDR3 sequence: CASSQGALRAHEKLFF. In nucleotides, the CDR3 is TGCGCCAGCAGCCAAGGGGCCCTGAGGGCACATGAAAAACTGTTTTTT.